The T cell receptor beta chain under discussion was sequenced for a study of T cells in Graves' hyperthyroidism and ophthalmopathy (dated by TCRdb to the late 2010s). Describing the broader study: Peripheral blood samples were taken at initial diagnosis, before any treatment was given. To identify distinguishing TCR V-J signatures, a discovery cohort of roughly 100 patients was used, comprising 40 to 45 with Graves' ophthalmopathy and 55 to 65 with stable Graves' hyperthyroidism. Whether ophthalmopathy could be predicted prospectively was tested in an independent validation cohort made up of roughly 19 hyperthyroidism patients plus 17 patients who later progressed to ophthalmopathy. The roughly 100 discovery patients were divided at random into training and test sets in a 7:3 ratio. In several Graves' hyperthyroidism patients, the study also compared T-cell repertoires from thyroid tissue with T-cell repertoires from blood. After blood sampling, hyperthyroidism patients were treated with methimazole at a starting dose of 30 mg daily, and ophthalmopathy patients were treated with high-dose intravenous methylprednisolone. The paper describes TCR Vbeta CDR3 sequencing of fewer than 150 peripheral blood samples, made up of 40 to 45 ophthalmopathy patients, around 73 hyperthyroidism patients and 17 progressor patients.

Paper-wide results and their limitations: In cross-validation, a model built on a 13 V-J signature told ophthalmopathy apart from stable hyperthyroidism with approximately 91% sensitivity and about 81% specificity, and in testing the same model reached 80%/75%. Most expanded thyroid clonotypes (frequency above 0.001) were also found in blood, which suggests that blood repertoires may mirror thyroid immune responses. In validation, progression to ophthalmopathy was predicted by the model with 70.59% sensitivity and approximately 78% specificity, a median of around 5.9 months before onset. No statistical method was used to set the sample size in advance, and investigators knew the group allocation.

TCR beta CDR3 regions were amplified from RNA transcripts. The first round of RT-PCR for the TCR CDR3 was performed with the HTBI primer set and the Qiagen OneStep RT-PCR kit. Libraries were constructed in a second round of multiplex PCR, after which size selection and purification were performed. Libraries were sequenced paired-end with 100 bp reads on an Illumina HiSeq2000. The source study handled its data this way. SOAPnuke was used to process the raw data, throwing out any read that contained adapters or uncalled bases, had a mean Phred below 15, or lacked an exact constant-primer or identifier match. COPE v1.2.5 was used to merge the high-quality paired reads, and each unique nucleotide sequence was defined as a clonotype. MiTCR v1.1 was used to align the clonotypes against IMGT TRBV, TRBD and TRBJ reference segments. Only V-J combinations with frequency above 0.0001, covering 99% to 99.2% of repertoires, were analysed. A TCS score was defined as the ratio of F50 (clonal expansion) to E x V (chaos), with BLOSUM62-based TCRdist applied between CDR3 peptides within each V-J. Welch's t-statistics and random forest reduced approximately 520 V-J features to 13, which were used in a naive Bayes classifier (R e1071). The public sequencing data were trimmed at Q25 with fastp and processed into clonotypes with MiXCR by TCRdb, which kept only in-frame beta chains. Identical CDR3 protein sequences are pooled into one entry, listed with their most common genes and DNA. It is TCRdb's table, rather than the study itself, that gives the V and J calls and clone size. This sample holds about half a million distinct CDR3 sequences; roughly 22% were observed only once. The ten most abundant clones make up under 55% of the sample.

CDR1 is given as MGHDK and CDR2 as SYGVNS, both from the germline V gene. From the cysteine through the phenylalanine, the CDR3 covers 14 amino acids. The sequence is cut down to CDR3 DNA, 42 bases in frame from base 1. V and J are truncated by 6 bases and 2 bases respectively, leaving an intervening sequence of 14 bases. Ophthalmopathy patients had moderately to severely active disease, with a Clinical Activity Score of 3 or more, a NOSPECS grade of 4 or more, and a disease duration of less than 3 months. The study excluded patients with uncontrolled infections, other autoimmune diseases, pregnancy or lactation. Diagnoses were based on clinical symptoms, serum thyroxine and TRAb, thyroid ultrasound and orbital computed tomography. Ficoll-Paque density gradient centrifugation was used to isolate PBMCs from around 10 ml of fresh peripheral blood. Total RNA was extracted with Trizol reagent, and quality was checked on an Agilent 2100 Bioanalyzer.

Of note for this clonotype: No antigen is known for it. Base quality data are lacking; no much larger clone is found one base away.

The sequenced material came from blood. The receptor comes from a woman aged 70-85 years with Graves' ophthalmopathy. The chain joins TRBV25-1 to TRBJ2-7; the D gene is possibly TRBD2, with 6 bases matching. In nucleotides, the sequence is TGTGCCAGCAGAGTTAGCGGAAAGACCTACGAGCAGTACTTC. This yields the protein CASRVSGKTYEQYF.